This T cell receptor beta chain was observed in a study of control samples from healthy donors and cancer patients. Germline V gene lookup returns CDR1 SEHNR and CDR2 FQNEAQ (reference sequence). The CDR3 extends over 17 amino acids. Between the trimmed V and J ends, which lost 1 base and 3 bases, there was a span of 16 bases. TCRdb's copy holds only in-frame clones and misses some; the assay was immunoSEQ multiplex PCR. The data contain about 140,000 clones, about 90% of them seen just once; the ten biggest clones take up over 6%. The clonotype comes from a man aged 18 to 35 in good health. Material: blood. This rearrangement joins TRBV7-9 to TRBJ1-5; D gene uncertain. DNA of the CDR3: TGTGCCAGCAGCTTAGTTTGGGGAGAAGGGATCAATCAGCCCCAGCATTTT. It specifies CASSLVWGEGINQPQHF. The variable domain in full, with the rest retrieved from reference TRBV7-9 and TRBJ1-5, is DTGVSQNPRHKITKRGQNVTFRCDPISEHNRLYWYRQTLGQGPEFLTYFQNEAQLEKSRLLSDRFSAERPKGSFSTLEIQRTEQGDSAMYLCASSLVWGEGINQPQHFGDGTRLSIL.